This TCR beta chain appears in the sequencing data of a study of cytomegalovirus exposure and HLA in healthy donors. J gave up 2 bases and V 3 bases, and 4 bases lay outside the gene matches. CDR1 and CDR2 (germline): SEHNR, FQNEAQ (reference sequence). The CDR3 has 16 residues. Study conclusions and caveats: When a later analysis compared HLA-associated TCR beta chains with equally common others, the HLA-associated chains turned out to be more clonally expanded and to have lower generation probabilities. Later work found most CMV-associated TCR beta chains apparently HLA-restricted.

Primers for the PCR totalled 60 Vbeta and 13 Jbeta. Here immunoSEQ multiplex PCR was the method, and the copy in TCRdb shows in-frame clones only, minus some. The sample consists of about 190,000 clones, around 85% of them appearing once. In regard to this clone: Its antigen is still unknown.

The sequencing input was PBMCs. The clonotype was recovered from a man aged 50 to 60 in good health and CMV-seronegative. The chain recombines TRBV7-9 with TRBJ2-6, with 7 bases lining up with TRBD1. The CDR3 region has the DNA TGTGCCAGCAGCTTTGCAACAGGGGCTGGGGCCAACGTCCTGACTTTC. Its translation is CASSFATGAGANVLTF. Variable domain in full (rest from reference TRBV7-9 and TRBJ2-6): DTGVSQNPRHKITKRGQNVTFRCDPISEHNRLYWYRQTLGQGPEFLTYFQNEAQLEKSRLLSDRFSAERPKGSFSTLEIQRTEQGDSAMYLCASSFATGAGANVLTFGAGSRLTVL.